The 17 T cell receptor beta chains below were found in one sample sequenced in a study of shared clonotypes between healthy human individuals. CD45RO-negative, CCR7-positively selected cells formed the naive CD8 fraction, excluding terminally differentiated effector memory CD45RA+ cells. Profiling relied on immunoSEQ multiplex PCR, and the TCRdb table lists in-frame clones only, not all of them. This table holds about 820,000 clones, more than 85% found once. The sequenced sample consisted of naive CD8+ T cells sorted from blood. Receptor source: a man under 40 in good health.

The J gene is TRBJ1-2, the V gene TRBV7-8, with 7 bases aligning to TRBD1. After removal of 2 bases from V and 3 bases from J, the junction contained 9 bases not matched to a gene. From germline, CDR1 is SGHVS and CDR2 FQNEAQ. The CDR3 length is 16 residues. The CDR3 DNA follows: TGTGCCAGCAGCTTAAGGGGGGGGACAGAGTACTATGGCTACACCTTC. This translates into CASSLRGGTEYYGYTF.

The J gene is TRBJ2-1, the V gene TRBV7-9; D might be TRBD1 (7 bases). Germline CDR1 is SEHNR and CDR2 is FQNEAQ (reference sequence). Trimming pared 2 bases from V and 4 bases from J, leaving 18 bases between. CDR3 size: 17 residues. The CDR3 nucleotides are TGTGCCAGCAGCTTACTGACGGGGGACAGACCATACAATGAGCAGTTCTTC. Translated: CASSLLTGDRPYNEQFF.

DNA of the CDR3: TGTGCCAGCAGTGATATCCTGAACACTGAAGCTTTCTTT. Its protein is CASSDILNTEAFF. The rearrangement joins TRBV2 to TRBJ1-1; D gene ambiguous. Germline CDR1 SNHLY, CDR2 FYNNEI. V was cut by 3 bases and J by 0 bases, with 5 bases left in between. This CDR3 is built from 13 residues.

This chain uses TRBV5-1 with TRBJ2-2; the match to TRBD2 covers 8 bases. The length of the CDR3 is 15 residues. CDR1 and CDR2 (germline): SGHRS, YFSETQ. The ends lost 7 bases at V and 3 bases at J; junction bases unmatched: 8. This CDR3 is CASSGKREHTGELFF. CDR3 nucleotides: TGCGCCAGCTCCGGAAAGCGGGAGCACACCGGGGAGCTGTTTTTT.

This chain uses TRBV29-1 with TRBJ2-1, with no clear D. V was clipped by 4 bases and J by 2 bases, with 12 bases between them. Germline CDR1 SQVTM, CDR2 ANQGSEA. There are 14 residues in the CDR3. CDR3 sequence (DNA): TGCAGCGTTGTACCCGGTCTCCCCTACAATGAGCAGTTCTTC. Amino acids: CSVVPGLPYNEQFF.

The sample holds a few counts of this clone. The V and J genes are TRBV7-9 and TRBJ1-5; possible D gene TRBD1, 6 bases. V was pared by 1 base and J by 7 bases, with 14 bases between. The CDR3 spans 15 residues. The germline CDR1 and CDR2 sequences are SEHNR and FQNEAQ (reference sequence). CDR3 protein: CASSLGEGEGQPQHF. CDR3 sequence (DNA): TGTGCCAGCAGCTTAGGGGAGGGGGAGGGCCAGCCCCAGCATTTT. Looking up the rest from reference TRBV7-9 and TRBJ1-5 gives the full variable domain: DTGVSQNPRHKITKRGQNVTFRCDPISEHNRLYWYRQTLGQGPEFLTYFQNEAQLEKSRLLSDRFSAERPKGSFSTLEIQRTEQGDSAMYLCASSLGEGEGQPQHFGDGTRLSIL.

This clone came up once. The DNA for the CDR3 is TGTGCCAGCAGCCTTCGACAGGGGGGTAATGAAAAACTGTTTTTT. Amino acids: CASSLRQGGNEKLFF. The rearrangement uses TRBV9 and TRBJ1-4; 9 nucleotides line up with TRBD1. With 4 bases clipped from V and 4 bases from J, the junction kept 5 bases outside the gene matches. CDR1 is SGDLS, CDR2 YYNGEE, per germline. The CDR3 runs to 15 residues. Based on the CDR3 plus reference TRBV9 and TRBJ1-4, the full variable domain is DSGVTQTPKHLITATGQRVTLRCSPRSGDLSVYWYQQSLDQGLQFLIQYYNGEERAKGNILERFSAQQFPDLHSELNLSSLELGDSALYFCASSLRQGGNEKLFFGSGTQLSVL.

The rearrangement uses TRBV18 and TRBJ2-1, with 7 nucleotides matching TRBD2. Germline CDR1 is KGHSH and CDR2 is LQKENI. V was pared by 3 bases and J by 1 base, with 9 bases of the junction left unmatched. CDR3 length: 17 residues. The CDR3 DNA reads as TGTGCCAGCTCACCCCCGTGGGGGGGAGAGTCCTACAATGAGCAGTTCTTC. As protein: CASSPPWGGESYNEQFF.

The rearrangement uses TRBV5-1 and TRBJ2-3; 9 bases fit TRBD1. CDR1 is SGHRS, CDR2 YFSETQ, per germline. V gave up 4 bases and J gave up 1 base; unmatched junction bases: 4. This CDR3 has 15 residues. In nucleotides, the CDR3 is TGCGCCAGCAGCGAAGACAGGGGGGGCACAGATACGCAGTATTTT. Amino acid sequence: CASSEDRGGTDTQYF. The entire variable domain, with the rest obtained from reference TRBV5-1 and TRBJ2-3, is as follows: KAGVTQTPRYLIKTRGQQVTLSCSPISGHRSVSWYQQTPGQGLQFLFEYFSETQRNKGNFPGRFSGRQFSNSRSEMNVSTLELGDSALYLCASSEDRGGTDTQYFGPGTRLTVL.

The chain joins TRBV7-9 to TRBJ2-7; the D is unclear. CDR3 size: 14 residues. V lost 1 base and J lost 0, with 7 bases in between. CDR1 and CDR2 (germline): SEHNR, FQNEAQ (reference sequence). The CDR3 DNA reads as TGTGCCAGCAGCTTAGAGGCGAACTCCTACGAGCAGTACTTC. The encoded protein is CASSLEANSYEQYF. The whole variable domain, filled in from reference TRBV7-9 and TRBJ2-7, reads DTGVSQNPRHKITKRGQNVTFRCDPISEHNRLYWYRQTLGQGPEFLTYFQNEAQLEKSRLLSDRFSAERPKGSFSTLEIQRTEQGDSAMYLCASSLEANSYEQYFGPGTRLTVT.

This rearrangement joins TRBV6-5 to TRBJ2-1; no clear D. In germline, CDR1 is MNHEY, CDR2 SVGAGI. The CDR3 sequence is 14 residues long. V was clipped by 2 bases and J by 9 bases, with 14 bases between them. CDR3 amino acids: CASSYTGASREQFF. CDR3 coding DNA: TGTGCCAGCAGTTACACGGGTGCTTCCCGTGAGCAGTTCTTC.

The chain recombines TRBV7-2 with TRBJ2-7; 7 bases line up with TRBD1. Germline assignment: CDR1 SGHTA and CDR2 FQGNSA. Trimming took 1 base from V and 3 from J; bases not matched to a gene: 6. This CDR3 is built from 15 residues. The CDR3 region has the DNA TGTGCCAGCAGCTTAGGTGGCAGGGGGAACTACGAGCAGTACTTC. It encodes CASSLGGRGNYEQYF.

The V call is TRBV6-5, the J call TRBJ2-2; D possibly corresponds to TRBD2 (7 bases). Germline V gene lookup returns CDR1 MNHEY and CDR2 SVGAGI. The CDR3 has 16 amino acids. The germline V and J ends were trimmed by 0 bases and 9 bases, with 17 bases remaining between them. The CDR3 bases are TGTGCCAGCAGTTACTCGGAGGGAGGGGGGGTCTGGGAGCTGTTTTTT. It is translated as CASSYSEGGGVWELFF.

V usage is TRBV27 and J usage is TRBJ1-1; D possibly corresponds to TRBD1 (5 bases). Trimming took off 2 bases at V and 5 bases at J, with 9 bases between the two ends. This CDR3 contains 13 residues. Germline values: CDR1 MNHEY, CDR2 SMNVEV (reference sequence). The CDR3 sequence: CASSLNGGTEAFF. CDR3 coding DNA: TGTGCCAGCAGTTTAAACGGGGGAACTGAAGCTTTCTTT.

This clone has just a few counts. The chain carries TRBV7-9 and TRBJ2-7; D gene unclear. V lost 4 bases and J lost 4, with 8 bases in between. In germline, CDR1 is SEHNR, CDR2 FQNEAQ (reference sequence). The CDR3 has 12 amino acids. The CDR3 reads CASSYGPYEQYF. The DNA for the CDR3 is TGTGCCAGCAGCTACGGACCTTACGAGCAGTACTTC.

V and J are TRBV29-1 and TRBJ1-1, with no clear D. The CDR3 has 12 residues. Trimming cost V 8 bases and J 0 bases, with 10 bases left between them. Germline V gives CDR1 SQVTM, CDR2 ANQGSEA. This chain's CDR3 is CSPYKLNTEAFF. DNA for the CDR3: TGCAGCCCATACAAGTTGAACACTGAAGCTTTCTTT.

The V gene is TRBV27, the J gene TRBJ1-5; D ambiguous. V lost 5 bases, J lost 6 bases, and 14 bases lay in between. The CDR3 runs 14 residues. The germline gives CDR1 MNHEY, CDR2 SMNVEV (reference sequence). The CDR3 DNA reads TGTGCCAGCAGTCCGGGCCACTCGGGTCAGCCCCAGCATTTT. Translated: CASSPGHSGQPQHF.